The 14 T cell receptor beta chains listed next were all sequenced from one sample in a study of blood T cells in healthy people across ages. Together with a sample-barcoded 5' primer, a J-beta primer mix was included in a second PCR lasting about 7 to 12 cycles. TCRdb reprocessed the 5' RACE reads with MiXCR, giving one entry per CDR3 protein. The repertoire holds more than 500,000 distinct CDR3 sequences, with about a quarter as singletons. This same sample was also taken into another study, of T cells of mothers and their children.

Sequencing was done on a sample of blood. Source of these receptors: a boy aged 2-9 years in good health.

V gene TRBV12-3 or TRBV12-4 combines with J gene TRBJ2-2, with unresolved D. Trimming stripped 1 base from V and 2 bases from J, with 8 bases between. The CDR3 has 15 residues. CDR3 sequence: CASSLGGLNTGELFF. For the CDR3, the DNA is TGTGCCAGCAGTTTAGGTGGCCTAAACACCGGGGAGCTGTTTTTT.

This chain links TRBV5-1 with TRBJ2-2; D call uncertain. V shed 0 bases and J shed 3 bases, with 9 bases lying between them. The CDR3 covers 15 residues. From germline, CDR1 is SGHRS and CDR2 YFSETQ. The CDR3 nucleotides read TGCGCCAGCAGCTTGGCAGTTGGCTACACCGGGGAGCTGTTTTTT. Translation: CASSLAVGYTGELFF. The variable domain in full, with the rest retrieved from reference TRBV5-1 and TRBJ2-2, is KAGVTQTPRYLIKTRGQQVTLSCSPISGHRSVSWYQQTPGQGLQFLFEYFSETQRNKGNFPGRFSGRQFSNSRSEMNVSTLELGDSALYLCASSLAVGYTGELFFGEGSRLTVL.

The chain uses TRBV6-6 and TRBJ2-3; D not resolved. CDR1 MNHNY and CDR2 SVGAGI come from the germline V gene (reference sequence). V lost 5 bases to trimming and J lost 0 bases, with 9 bases between them. This CDR3 is 14 amino acids long. CDR3 residues: CASSDTTSTDTQYF. The DNA of the CDR3 is TGTGCCAGCAGTGATACTACAAGCACAGATACGCAGTATTTT.

Only a few counts were recorded for this clonotype. V gene TRBV3-1 combines with J gene TRBJ2-7; the match to TRBD2 covers 16 bases. The CDR3 totals 15 residues. The trim removed 4 bases at V and 8 bases at J, leaving 5 bases unmatched. CDR1 and CDR2 from the germline V gene are LGHDT and YNNKEL (reference sequence). The CDR3 region has the DNA TGTGCCAGCAGCCTCGGGACTAGCGGGGGGGCAAAGCAGTACTTC. It is translated as CASSLGTSGGAKQYF.

The V call is TRBV12-3 or TRBV12-4, the J call TRBJ2-5; TRBD1 matches at 7 bases. V lost 3 bases to trimming and J lost 2 bases; unmatched junction nucleotides: 3. CDR3 length: 14 amino acids. The CDR3 spells CASSFTGEQETQYF. The CDR3 nucleotides read TGTGCCAGCAGTTTCACAGGGGAGCAAGAGACCCAGTACTTC.

A few counts support this clonotype. The rearrangement links TRBV6-5 to TRBJ1-1; D might be TRBD1 (5 bases). CDR1 and CDR2 from the germline V gene are MNHEY and SVGAGI. V was shortened by 6 bases and J by 0 bases, with 14 bases between the two germline ends. The CDR3 spans 15 residues. CDR3 in DNA: TGTGCCAGCAGGGGGGAGTTGGGCATGAACACTGAAGCTTTCTTT. Translation gives CASRGELGMNTEAFF.

The chain couples TRBV7-2 to TRBJ2-7, with 8 bases fitting TRBD2. Losses at the gene ends were 8 bases for V and 5 bases for J; bases not matched to a gene: 8. Germline CDR1 SGHTA, CDR2 FQGNSA. The CDR3 has 13 residues. The CDR3 coding sequence is TGTGCCAGCGTCGGACTAGCTATCCACGAGCAGTACTTC. It encodes CASVGLAIHEQYF.

This chain connects TRBV20-1 to TRBJ2-2; tentative D call: TRBD1 (6 bases). Trimming left V 5 bases short and J 1 base short, with 8 bases between. The CDR3 length is 13 residues. CDR1 is DFQATT and CDR2 is SNEGSKA in the germline V gene (reference sequence). CDR3 protein: CSASQGNTGELFF. For the CDR3, the DNA is TGCAGTGCTTCACAGGGGAACACCGGGGAGCTGTTTTTT.

V and J are TRBV24-1 and TRBJ2-5; D perhaps matches TRBD2 (5 bases). The last part of the DNA fits TRBJ2-1 better; the J call may be wrong. The CDR3 totals 15 residues. The germline V gene has CDR1 KGHDR and CDR2 SFDVKD. The CDR3 nucleotides are TGTGCCACCAGTGATCATATACGAGGAGGAAGTGAGCAGTTCTTC. It translates to CATSDHIRGGSEQFF.

In its sample, this clonotype was seen many times. The V gene is TRBV25-1, the J gene TRBJ2-1, with D possibly matching TRBD1 (5 bases). CDR3 size: 14 residues. Trimming removed 3 bases from V and 3 bases from J, with 9 bases in between. CDR1 is MGHDK, CDR2 SYGVNS, per germline. CDR3 DNA sequence: TGTGCCAGCAGTGAGACGACAGACTACAATGAGCAGTTCTTC. Protein: CASSETTDYNEQFF. Using reference TRBV25-1 and TRBJ2-1 for the parts outside the CDR3, the full variable domain is EADIYQTPRYLVIGTGKKITLECSQTMGHDKMYWYQQDPGMELHLIHYSYGVNSTEKGDLSSESTVSRIRTEHFPLTLESARPSHTSQYLCASSETTDYNEQFFGPGTRLTVL.

This clonotype has just a few counts. The chain joins TRBV4-1 to TRBJ1-5, with D possibly TRBD1 on 6 matching bases. Germline V gives CDR1 MGHRA, CDR2 YSYEKL. Trimming cost V 0 bases and J 2 bases, with 14 bases left between them. The CDR3 extends over 17 amino acids. The CDR3 sequence is CASSQDIAEGGNQPQHF. In nucleotides, the CDR3 is TGCGCCAGCAGCCAAGATATCGCGGAGGGGGGCAATCAGCCCCAGCATTTT.

V is TRBV2 and J is TRBJ2-5; D ambiguous. The DNA end is more similar to TRBJ2-7, so the J call may be wrong. Germline CDR1 SNHLY, CDR2 FYNNEI. There are 14 residues in the CDR3. The CDR3: CASSEAWSSYEQYF. CDR3 coding DNA: TGTGCCAGCAGTGAAGCCTGGAGCTCCTACGAGCAGTACTTC.

The chain is built from TRBV10-1 and TRBJ2-5; D uncertain. Germline V gives CDR1 WNHNN, CDR2 SYGVQD (reference sequence). CDR3 size: 13 residues. Trimming removed 5 bases at V and 4 bases at J, with 11 bases between. CDR3 residues: CASSFDLRETQYF. CDR3 sequence (DNA): TGCGCCAGCAGTTTCGACCTCCGAGAGACCCAGTACTTC.

The chain has TRBV7-8 and TRBJ2-2; TRBD1 is a possible D gene (5 bases). The germline gives CDR1 SGHVS, CDR2 FQNEAQ. The CDR3 runs to 17 residues. The V and J ends lost 0 bases and 5 bases respectively, with 16 bases between them. The CDR3 loop reads CASSLAWGSRGTGELFF. CDR3 nucleotides: TGTGCCAGCAGCTTAGCGTGGGGCTCCCGAGGTACCGGGGAGCTGTTTTTT.